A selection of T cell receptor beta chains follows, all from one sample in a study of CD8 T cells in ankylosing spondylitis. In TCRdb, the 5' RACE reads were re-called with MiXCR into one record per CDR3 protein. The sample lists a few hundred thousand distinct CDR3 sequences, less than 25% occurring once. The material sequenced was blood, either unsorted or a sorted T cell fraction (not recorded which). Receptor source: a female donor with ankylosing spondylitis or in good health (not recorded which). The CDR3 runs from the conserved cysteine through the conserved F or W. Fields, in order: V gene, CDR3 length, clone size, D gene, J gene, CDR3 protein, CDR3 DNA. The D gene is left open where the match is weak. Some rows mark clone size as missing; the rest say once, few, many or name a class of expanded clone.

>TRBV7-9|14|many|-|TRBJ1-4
CASSLDQGREKLFF
TGTGCCAGCAGCTTAGACCAGGGAAGGGAAAAACTGTTTTTT
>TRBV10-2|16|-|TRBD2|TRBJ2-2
CASGRLAIANTGELFF
TGCGCCAGCGGACGACTAGCGATCGCGAACACCGGGGAGCTGTTTTTT
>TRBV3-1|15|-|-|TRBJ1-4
CASSPSDLTNEKLFF
TGTGCCAGCAGCCCGTCCGACTTAACTAATGAAAAACTGTTTTTT
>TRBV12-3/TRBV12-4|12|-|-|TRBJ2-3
CASGLVGNTQYF
TGTGCCAGCGGTTTGGTCGGAAATACGCAGTATTTT
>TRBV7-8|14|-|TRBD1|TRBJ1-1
CASSLTGVGSEAFF
TGTGCCAGCAGCCTGACAGGGGTAGGTTCTGAAGCTTTCTTT
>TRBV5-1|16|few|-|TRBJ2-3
CASSLGGQPMTDTQYF
TGCGCCAGCAGCCTTGGGGGGCAGCCTATGACAGATACGCAGTATTTT
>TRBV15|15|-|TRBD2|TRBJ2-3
CATSRGGGSTDTQYF
TGTGCCACCAGCAGAGGGGGGGGTAGCACAGATACGCAGTATTTT
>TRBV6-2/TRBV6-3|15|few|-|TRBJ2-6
CASSLMGGGANVLTF
TGTGCCAGCAGTTTGATGGGTGGTGGGGCCAACGTCCTGACTTTC
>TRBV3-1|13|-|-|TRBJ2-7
CASSPGLGYEQYF
TGTGCCAGCAGCCCAGGACTGGGCTACGAGCAGTACTTC
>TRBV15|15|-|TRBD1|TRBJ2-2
CATSRAGTATGELFF
TGTGCCACCAGCAGAGCCGGGACAGCCACCGGGGAGCTGTTTTTT
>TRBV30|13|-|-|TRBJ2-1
CALGRDFYNEQFF
TGTGCCCTAGGTAGGGACTTTTACAATGAGCAGTTCTTC
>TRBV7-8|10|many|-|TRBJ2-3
CASSTNTQYF
TGTGCCAGCAGCACAAATACGCAGTATTTT
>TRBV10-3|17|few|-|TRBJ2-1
CAISESGRTANYNEQFF
TGTGCCATCAGTGAGTCTGGACGGACAGCGAACTACAATGAGCAGTTCTTC
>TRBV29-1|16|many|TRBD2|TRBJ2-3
CSVLAWEGPSTDTQYF
TGCAGCGTCCTAGCGTGGGAGGGCCCTAGCACAGATACGCAGTATTTT
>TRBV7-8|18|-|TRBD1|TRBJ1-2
CASSLGRDRRNPNYGYTF
TGTGCCAGCAGCTTAGGCCGGGACAGGCGGAATCCCAACTATGGCTACACCTTC
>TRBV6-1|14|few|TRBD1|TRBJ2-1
CASSEEDRYNEQFF
TGTGCCAGCAGTGAAGAGGACAGGTACAATGAGCAGTTCTTC
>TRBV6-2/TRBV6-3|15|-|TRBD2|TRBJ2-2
CASSWAGGKAGELFF
TGTGCCAGCAGTTGGGCGGGAGGGAAGGCCGGGGAGCTGTTTTTT
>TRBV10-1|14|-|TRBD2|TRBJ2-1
CASRTSGAGDEQFF
TGCGCCAGCAGAACTAGCGGGGCAGGCGATGAGCAGTTCTTC
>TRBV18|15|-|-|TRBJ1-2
CASSDRTEAYYGYTF
TGTGCCAGCTCGGACCGGACAGAAGCATACTATGGCTACACCTTC
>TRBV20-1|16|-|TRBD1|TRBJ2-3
CSAPGWDRGKLDTQYF
TGCAGTGCCCCAGGCTGGGACAGGGGGAAGTTAGATACGCAGTATTTT
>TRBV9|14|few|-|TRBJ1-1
CASSVGPMNTEAFF
TGTGCCAGCAGCGTGGGACCGATGAACACTGAAGCTTTCTTT
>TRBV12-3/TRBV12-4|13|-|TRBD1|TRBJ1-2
CASSFQGAGGYTF
TGTGCCAGCAGTTTCCAGGGGGCAGGGGGCTACACCTTC
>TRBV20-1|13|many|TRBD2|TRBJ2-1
CSAQLAGVNEQFF
TGCAGTGCTCAGTTAGCGGGAGTCAATGAGCAGTTCTTC
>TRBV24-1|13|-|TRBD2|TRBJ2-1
CATSDAPGLASFF
TGTGCCACCAGTGATGCACCGGGACTAGCTTCCTTCTTC
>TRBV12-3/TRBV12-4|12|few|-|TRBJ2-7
CASRQSSYEQYF
TGTGCCAGCCGGCAGAGCTCCTACGAGCAGTACTTC
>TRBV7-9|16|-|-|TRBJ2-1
CASSLGGPLRDNEQFF
TGTGCCAGCAGCTTAGGGGGACCGCTCAGGGACAATGAGCAGTTCTTC
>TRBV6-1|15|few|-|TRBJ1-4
CASSERGTANEKLFF
TGTGCCAGCAGTGAAAGGGGTACGGCTAATGAAAAACTGTTTTTT
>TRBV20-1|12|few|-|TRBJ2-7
CSARVGANEQYF
TGCAGTGCTAGAGTAGGCGCAAACGAGCAGTACTTC
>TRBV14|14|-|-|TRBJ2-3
CASSRGTHTDTQYF
TGTGCCAGCAGCCGCGGGACCCACACAGATACGCAGTATTTT
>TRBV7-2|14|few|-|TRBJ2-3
CASSPDPYRDTQYF
TGTGCCAGCAGCCCGGACCCCTACCGGGATACGCAGTATTTT
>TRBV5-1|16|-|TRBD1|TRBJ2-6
CASSFLQGSGANVLTF
TGCGCCAGCAGCTTCTTACAGGGGTCTGGGGCCAACGTCCTGACTTTC
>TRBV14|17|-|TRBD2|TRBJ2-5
CASSQALAGGFQETQYF
TGTGCCAGCAGCCAAGCACTAGCGGGAGGATTCCAAGAGACCCAGTACTTC
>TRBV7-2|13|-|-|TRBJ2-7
CASSLALQREQYF
TGTGCCAGCAGCTTAGCGCTTCAGCGAGAGCAGTACTTC
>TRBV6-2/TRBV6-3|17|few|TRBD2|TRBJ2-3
CASSRTSGRRGTDTQYF
TGTGCCAGCAGTCGGACTAGCGGGAGGAGAGGCACAGATACGCAGTATTTT
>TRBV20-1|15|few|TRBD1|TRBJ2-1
CSARDRGQGRNEQFF
TGCAGTGCTAGAGATCGAGGACAGGGGCGCAATGAGCAGTTCTTC
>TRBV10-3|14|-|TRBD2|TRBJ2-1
CAITSGRKSNEQFF
TGTGCCATCACTAGCGGGAGGAAAAGCAATGAGCAGTTCTTC
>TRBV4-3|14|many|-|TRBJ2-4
CASSPNLAKNIQYF
TGCGCCAGCAGCCCAAATCTAGCCAAAAACATTCAGTACTTC
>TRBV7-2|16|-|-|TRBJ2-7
CASSLPRRDPSYEQYF
TGTGCCAGCAGCCTGCCCCGGCGGGACCCATCCTACGAGCAGTACTTC
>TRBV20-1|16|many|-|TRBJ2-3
CSAGEGGGGITDTQYF
TGCAGTGCTGGAGAAGGCGGAGGGGGTATCACAGATACGCAGTATTTT
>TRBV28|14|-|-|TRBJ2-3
CASTGAMGTDTQYF
TGTGCCAGCACCGGGGCGATGGGAACAGATACGCAGTATTTT
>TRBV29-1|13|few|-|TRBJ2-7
CSVVGSPSYEQYF
TGCAGCGTTGTTGGTTCCCCCTCCTACGAGCAGTACTTC
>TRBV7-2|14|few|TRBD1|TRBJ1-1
CASSLMPGGTEAFF
TGTGCCAGCAGCTTAATGCCAGGGGGAACTGAAGCTTTCTTT
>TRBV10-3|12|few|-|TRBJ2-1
CAIRGLVNEQFF
TGTGCCATCAGAGGCCTGGTCAATGAGCAGTTCTTC
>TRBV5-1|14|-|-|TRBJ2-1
CASSLGDTGNEQFF
TGCGCCAGCAGCTTGGGGGATACAGGGAATGAGCAGTTCTTC
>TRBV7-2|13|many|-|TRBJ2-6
CASSLPGANVLTF
TGTGCCAGCAGCTTGCCAGGTGCCAACGTCCTGACTTTC
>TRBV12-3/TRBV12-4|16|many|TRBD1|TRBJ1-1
CASSRNRGAGDTEAFF
TGTGCCAGCAGTCGTAACAGGGGGGCAGGGGACACTGAAGCTTTCTTT
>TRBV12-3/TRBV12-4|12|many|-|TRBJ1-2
CASSPHLDGYTF
TGTGCCAGCAGTCCTCACCTCGATGGCTACACCTTC
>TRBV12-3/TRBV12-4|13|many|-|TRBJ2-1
CASSFGTLAEQFF
TGTGCCAGCAGTTTTGGGACCCTAGCGGAGCAGTTCTTC
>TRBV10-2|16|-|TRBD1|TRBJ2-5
CASSESRQGAGETQYF
TGCGCCAGCAGTGAGTCGAGGCAGGGGGCAGGAGAGACCCAGTACTTC
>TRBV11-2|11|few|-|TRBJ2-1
CASSRFSDPFF
TGTGCCAGCAGCCGTTTCTCGGATCCGTTCTTC
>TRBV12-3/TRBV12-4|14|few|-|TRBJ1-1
CASSLRRANTEAFF
TGTGCCAGCAGTTTACGGCGGGCGAACACTGAAGCTTTCTTT
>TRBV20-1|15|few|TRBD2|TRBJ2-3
CSAPTSGRASDTQYF
TGCAGTGCTCCTACTAGCGGGAGGGCCTCAGATACGCAGTATTTT
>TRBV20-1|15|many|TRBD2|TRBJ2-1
CSALIAGPSYNEQFF
TGCAGTGCGCTTATAGCGGGACCCTCCTACAATGAGCAGTTCTTC
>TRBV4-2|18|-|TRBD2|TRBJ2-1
CASSTLLAGKVGSGEQFF
TGTGCCAGCAGTACCTTACTAGCGGGAAAGGTGGGCTCGGGGGAGCAGTTCTTC
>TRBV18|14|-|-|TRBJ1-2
CASSRALGDYGYTF
TGTGCCAGCTCACGGGCCTTGGGGGACTATGGCTACACCTTC
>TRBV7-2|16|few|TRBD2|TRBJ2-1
CASSSWGGRASNEQFF
TGTGCCAGCAGTTCCTGGGGGGGGAGGGCCAGTAATGAGCAGTTCTTC
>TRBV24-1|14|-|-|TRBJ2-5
CATSSGEFQETQYF
TGTGCCACCAGTTCGGGGGAGTTCCAAGAGACCCAGTACTTC
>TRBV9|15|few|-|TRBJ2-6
CASSVEAAGANVLTF
TGTGCCAGCAGCGTAGAGGCGGCTGGGGCCAACGTCCTGACTTTC
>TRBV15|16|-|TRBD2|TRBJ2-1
CATSRERAGGPSEQFF
TGTGCCACCAGCAGAGAGAGGGCGGGAGGGCCGAGTGAGCAGTTCTTC
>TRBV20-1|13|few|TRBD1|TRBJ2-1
CSASRDRGWEQFF
TGCAGTGCTAGCCGGGACAGGGGTTGGGAGCAGTTCTTC